This TCR beta chain stems from a study of blood T cell repertoires in COVID-19 (dated by TCRdb to 2018 to 2021). With respect to the entire study: The collaborator samples originated in the United States, Italy and Spain and spanned the acute and convalescent phases of COVID-19. Sample metadata almost always included a de-identified subject ID, COVID-19 status, age in years and sex. The prospective study material was composed of cDNA or gDNA derived from T cells, B-cell-depleted T cells, or PBMCs. Where available, HLA class I and class II types were obtained from metadata supplied by the sample provider rather than from assay-based typing. Deeply sampled blood TCRbeta repertoires from subjects exposed to, actively infected with, or recovered from COVID-19 were included in the dataset. The samples were drawn from the first 160 participants of the ongoing ImmuneRACE study and from roughly 1,300 subjects provided by 6 global collaborators. The repertoires were released in a freely available public database intended as a resource for research on the immune response to SARS-CoV-2. Findings and caveats that apply to the study as a whole: The amount of clinical and demographic metadata varied by source and participant and was provided uncurated.

Comments on this clone: It has no known antigen specificity. Base qualities are not provided; no much larger clone lies one nucleotide away.

TCRbeta CDR3 regions were amplified from genomic DNA by means of the immunoSEQ Assay, a bias-controlled multiplex PCR. The paper's data handling went like this. The number of nucleated cells in each sample was estimated by amplification of reference gene primers within the assay. Sequence reads were collapsed and filtered to measure the absolute abundance of every unique TCRbeta CDR3 rearrangement. For each sample, productive Simpson clonality was calculated as the square root of Simpson's diversity index across productive rearrangements. TCRdb limited this immuneACCESS table to in-frame rearrangements with V and J called. A share of clones is missing; checked studies link under half to unresolved V genes, and the rest is unexplained. The DNA gave D and trimming, while V, J and clone size come from that table. The sample contains hundreds of thousands of clones, under 90% of them found a single time. About 6% of the sample is taken by the ten largest.

V is pruned by 5 bases and J by 7 bases, leaving 9 bases of the junction without a gene match. Per the germline V gene, MDHEN is the CDR1 and SYDVKM is the CDR2. The CDR3 goes from the cysteine to the phenylalanine over 14 residues. This entry keeps only the CDR3 DNA: 42 bases, framed from base 1. The collaborating institutions used their own protocols to collect whole blood in K2EDTA tubes. For TCRbeta analysis, collaborators shipped samples in one of three forms: frozen whole blood, isolated PBMCs, or DNA extracted from either of those sample types. The receptor chain draws on TRBV28 and TRBJ1-1, with 8 central nucleotides matching TRBD1. The receptor's source is a man aged 80 or over with acute or convalescent COVID-19. Sequencing was done on a sample of peripheral blood. The CDR3 region has the sequence CASSPRDRPSEAFF. Read as DNA, the sequence is TGTGCCAGCAGTCCCCGGGACAGGCCAAGTGAAGCTTTCTTT.